The TCR beta chain described here comes from a study of control samples from healthy donors and cancer patients. The CDR3 runs to 17 residues. The germline gives CDR1 SGHAT, CDR2 FQNNGV. V shed 1 base and J 2 bases; nucleotides not matched to a gene: 2. Produced via immunoSEQ multiplex PCR; TCRdb's table is partial and in-frame only. The repertoire holds around 99,000 clones, with around 89% as singletons. The TCR originated in a woman between 50 and 59 years old in good health. The rearrangement uses TRBV11-2 and TRBJ2-6, with 10 bases matching TRBD1. The sequencing sample was made of blood. CDR3 sequence (DNA): TGTGCCAGCAGCTTAGTGACAGGGGGCGCTGGGGCCAACGTCCTGACTTTC. Protein: CASSLVTGGAGANVLTF.